This T cell receptor beta chain was retrieved from a study of T cell responses to AZD1222 COVID-19 vaccine. Study context: Samples with a second dose at about 4 or about 12 weeks were pooled together.

With regard to this clone: What it binds is unknown.

Study results and caveats: Donors were mostly white British, more females; clonal diversity possibly underestimated.

CDR3 length: 12 residues. Germline CDR1 and CDR2: MNHEY and SVGAGI. Trimming cost V 6 bases and J 7 bases, with 7 bases left between them. Here immunoSEQ multiplex PCR was the method, and the copy in TCRdb shows in-frame clones only, minus some. The sample holds roughly 120,000 clones, roughly 87% seen once. This chain joins TRBV6-5 and TRBJ1-6; the D is unclear. The clonotype originates from an adult in good health. The starting material was peripheral blood, obtained on day 0 of AZD1222 vaccination. The CDR3 loop reads CASRIFNSPLHF. The CDR3 region has the DNA TGTGCCAGCAGGATTTTCAATTCACCCCTCCACTTT.